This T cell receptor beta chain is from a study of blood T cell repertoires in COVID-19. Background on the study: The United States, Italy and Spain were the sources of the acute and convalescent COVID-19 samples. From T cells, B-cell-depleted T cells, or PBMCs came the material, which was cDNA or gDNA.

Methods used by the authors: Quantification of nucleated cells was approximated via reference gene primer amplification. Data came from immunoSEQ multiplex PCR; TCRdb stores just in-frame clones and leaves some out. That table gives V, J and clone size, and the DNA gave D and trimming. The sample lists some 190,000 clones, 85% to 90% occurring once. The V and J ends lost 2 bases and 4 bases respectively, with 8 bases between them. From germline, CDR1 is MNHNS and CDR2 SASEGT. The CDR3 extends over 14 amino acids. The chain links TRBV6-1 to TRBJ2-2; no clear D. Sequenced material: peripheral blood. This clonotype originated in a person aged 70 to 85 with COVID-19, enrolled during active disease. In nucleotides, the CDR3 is TGTGCCAGCAGTGAACGAGCGCGCACCGGGGAGCTGTTTTTT. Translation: CASSERARTGELFF.